These 23 T cell receptor beta chains were all obtained from the same sample, sequenced in a study of blood T cell repertoires in COVID-19. Assay used: immunoSEQ multiplex PCR; TCRdb lists only in-frame clones, some missing. The sample comprises about 200,000 clones, 88% of which are singletons, and approximately 0.7% rests with the top ten. Sequenced material: peripheral blood. All receptors derive from a man between 35 and 55 years old with acute or convalescent COVID-19.

This chain uses TRBV7-2 with TRBJ2-1; TRBD1 matches at 8 bases. This CDR3 is 15 amino acids long. With 4 bases clipped from V and 7 bases from J, the junction kept 9 bases outside the gene matches. Germline assignment: CDR1 SGHTA and CDR2 FQGNSA. The CDR3 DNA reads as TGTGCCAGCAGCTGGCAGCAGGGACAGGCGAATGAGCAGTTCTTC. Translated, it gives CASSWQQGQANEQFF. The variable domain in full, completed from reference TRBV7-2 and TRBJ2-1, reads GAGVSQSPSNKVTEKGKDVELRCDPISGHTALYWYRQSLGQGLEFLIYFQGNSAPDKSGLPSDRFSAERTGGSVSTLTIQRTQQEDSAVYLCASSWQQGQANEQFFGPGTRLTVL.

The chain links TRBV3-1 (or the pseudogene TRBV3-2) to TRBJ2-7; 7 bases agree with TRBD1. V dropped 5 bases and J dropped 1; count of bases not matched to a gene: 5. This CDR3 spans 14 amino acids. Germline V gene data show CDR1 as LGHDT and CDR2 as YNNKEL (reference sequence). CDR3 in amino acids: CASSGRQGSYEQYF. The DNA for the CDR3 is TGTGCCAGCAGCGGCCGACAGGGTTCCTACGAGCAGTACTTC.

The V call is TRBV2, the J call TRBJ2-7, with 12 bases matching TRBD2. Germline V gene data show CDR1 as SNHLY and CDR2 as FYNNEI. Losses at the gene ends were 6 bases for V and 7 bases for J; bases not matched to a gene: 13. The length of the CDR3 is 16 residues. The CDR3 region is CASRLGLAGITGEQYF. CDR3 in DNA: TGTGCCAGCAGGTTAGGACTAGCGGGAATAACGGGGGAGCAGTACTTC.

The chain couples TRBV7-9 to TRBJ2-1; TRBD2 matches 9 bases. From germline, CDR1 is SEHNR and CDR2 FQNEAQ (reference sequence). J lost 3 bases, V lost 5 bases, and 8 bases had no gene match. This CDR3 region has 16 residues. CDR3 residues: CASSRTSVGNYNEQFF. As DNA, the CDR3 is TGTGCCAGCAGCCGGACTAGCGTTGGGAACTACAATGAGCAGTTCTTC.

Concerning this clone: The same CDR3 also results from other DNA sequences found in this sample. The rearrangement uses TRBV18 and TRBJ1-1; TRBD1 matches at 10 bases. V lost 2 bases and J lost 4; bases outside the gene matches: 4. Germline CDR1 reads KGHSH; CDR2 reads LQKENI. CDR3 size: 15 residues. The DNA of the CDR3 is TGTGCCAGCTCACCAGACAGGGGGCGGGGCACTGAAGCTTTCTTT. Its translation: CASSPDRGRGTEAFF.

V gene TRBV20-1 combines with J gene TRBJ1-1; TRBD1 is a possible D gene (6 bases). CDR1 and CDR2 from the germline V gene are DFQATT and SNEGSKA (reference sequence). CDR3 size: 16 residues. V dropped 3 bases and J dropped 0 bases, with 17 bases sitting between them. The CDR3 sequence is CSASLGQLGLNTEAFF. In DNA, the CDR3 is TGCAGTGCTAGTCTCGGACAGCTGGGATTGAACACTGAAGCTTTCTTT.

V usage is TRBV25-1 and J usage is TRBJ2-7, with D possibly being TRBD1 (6 bases). The germline V gene encodes CDR1 MGHDK and CDR2 SYGVNS. V was shortened by 6 bases and J by 3 bases, with 15 bases between the two germline ends. The CDR3 covers 14 residues. The CDR3 bases are TGTGCCAGCAGGGGACATACAGACCTCTACGAGCAGTACTTC. Its translation is CASRGHTDLYEQYF.

This clone has only a few counts. This sequence joins TRBV18 and TRBJ1-1, with no clear D. There are 14 residues in the CDR3. CDR1 and CDR2 from the germline V gene are KGHSH and LQKENI. V gave up 2 bases and J gave up 5 bases, with 12 bases separating them. The CDR3 spells CASSPGVSGTEAFF. The CDR3 DNA reads TGTGCCAGCTCACCAGGGGTGTCGGGAACTGAAGCTTTCTTT.

The chain links TRBV20-1 to TRBJ2-1; a possible D gene is TRBD2 (7 bases). The CDR3 consists of 17 residues. V was shortened by 3 bases and J by 8 bases, with 26 bases between the two germline ends. Germline loops: CDR1 DFQATT, CDR2 SNEGSKA (reference sequence). The DNA for the CDR3 is TGCAGTGCTAGTCGGAACAGGGACGGACTAGAGGCGGATGAGCAGTTCTTC. This codes for CSASRNRDGLEADEQFF.

The chain uses TRBV4-3 and TRBJ2-7, with a possible D match to TRBD1 (5 bases). This CDR3 is built from 13 residues. V dropped 0 bases and J dropped 3 bases, with 6 bases sitting between them. Germline loops: CDR1 LGHNA, CDR2 YSLEER. The CDR3, as DNA: TGCGCCAGCAGCCAAGAACAGGACTACGAGCAGTACTTC. Amino acids: CASSQEQDYEQYF.

The J gene is TRBJ2-1, the V gene TRBV7-9; 8 bases are shared with TRBD1. The junction had 7 bases not matched to a gene; V was cut back by 3 bases and J by 6 bases. Per the germline V gene, CDR1 is SEHNR and CDR2 is FQNEAQ (reference sequence). The CDR3 runs 15 residues. The CDR3 loop is CASSFGQGRVNEQFF. The CDR3 nucleotides read TGTGCCAGCAGCTTCGGACAGGGAAGAGTCAATGAGCAGTTCTTC. Variable domain in full (rest from reference TRBV7-9 and TRBJ2-1): DTGVSQNPRHKITKRGQNVTFRCDPISEHNRLYWYRQTLGQGPEFLTYFQNEAQLEKSRLLSDRFSAERPKGSFSTLEIQRTEQGDSAMYLCASSFGQGRVNEQFFGPGTRLTVL.

The chain is built from TRBV7-9 and TRBJ1-4, with D tentatively TRBD1 (5 bases). The CDR3 has 16 amino acids. V gave up 6 bases and J gave up 8 bases, with 22 bases separating them. The germline V gene encodes CDR1 SEHNR and CDR2 FQNEAQ (reference sequence). CDR3 coding DNA: TGTGCCAGCAGTCCACCCATAACTTTTTCAGGGGAAAAACTGTTTTTT. It specifies CASSPPITFSGEKLFF.

This clone occurred once. Sequence at one end of the junction differs from germline and may be a read error. This chain links TRBV19 with TRBJ1-5; 10 positions agree with TRBD1. Germline CDR1 is LNHDA and CDR2 is SQIVND (reference sequence). The CDR3 length is 14 residues. CDR3 coding DNA: TGTGTCAGTAGTAGACAGGGGGCTTATCAGCCCCAGCATTTT. Translated, it gives CVSSRQGAYQPQHF.

This chain uses TRBV29-1 with TRBJ2-1, with TRBD2 as a possible D gene (6 bases). V was clipped by 8 bases and J by 3 bases, with 20 bases between them. Germline loops: CDR1 SQVTM, CDR2 ANQGSEA. The CDR3 consists of 15 residues. CDR3 region: CSLQLASPLYNEQFF. CDR3 bases: TGCAGCCTCCAACTAGCCTCCCCTCTCTACAATGAGCAGTTCTTC.

The rearrangement joins TRBV11-3 to TRBJ1-1; 9 bases are shared with TRBD1. J gave up 1 base and V 8 bases, and 2 bases lay outside the gene matches. This CDR3 contains 13 residues. The germline V gene encodes CDR1 SGHNT and CDR2 YENEEA. CDR3 bases: TGTGCCAGCCGGGGACAGGGGAACACTGAAGCTTTCTTT. It codes for CASRGQGNTEAFF.

The chain employs TRBV2 and TRBJ1-5; tentative D call: TRBD1 (5 bases). CDR1 and CDR2 (germline): SNHLY, FYNNEI. V shed 4 bases and J shed 0 bases, with 10 bases lying between them. There are 15 residues in the CDR3. The CDR3 coding sequence is TGTGCCAGCAGTGGAGGACACTATAGCAATCAGCCCCAGCATTTT. Protein product: CASSGGHYSNQPQHF.

This clone was seen a few times. The rearrangement links TRBV27 to TRBJ2-7; 9 bases line up with TRBD1. Germline trimming cut 5 bases from V and 5 bases from J; bases unmatched to any gene: 7. The germline CDR1 and CDR2 sequences are MNHEY and SMNVEV (reference sequence). The CDR3 runs to 14 residues. Here the CDR3 DNA reads TGTGCCAGCAGTGAGCTACAGGGGGCGAACGAGCAGTACTTC. It is translated as CASSELQGANEQYF.

The rearrangement uses TRBV27 and TRBJ2-1; 7 positions match TRBD2. This CDR3 spans 15 amino acids. Per the germline V gene, CDR1 is MNHEY and CDR2 is SMNVEV (reference sequence). J was trimmed by 8 bases and V by 3 bases; bases with no gene match: 10. CDR3 sequence (DNA): TGTGCCAGCAGTTTTTTCGCGGGAGAGGGCGATGAGCAGTTCTTC. It encodes CASSFFAGEGDEQFF.

The rearrangement joins TRBV5-1 to TRBJ1-4; tentatively, D is TRBD1 (6 bases). This CDR3 comprises 16 residues. CDR1 and CDR2 from the germline V gene are SGHRS and YFSETQ. V lost 3 bases and J lost 2, with 14 bases in between. The CDR3 sequence: CASSSKPQGTNEKLFF. The CDR3 bases are TGCGCCAGCAGCTCTAAGCCCCAGGGGACTAATGAAAAACTGTTTTTT.

V is TRBV30 and J is TRBJ2-7; D gene uncertain. Trimming took 2 bases from V and 7 from J, leaving 15 bases between them. The germline CDR1 and CDR2 sequences are GTSNPN and SVGIG (reference sequence). The CDR3 loop spans 13 amino acids. The CDR3: CAWSRLQRGEQYF. In DNA form, the CDR3 reads TGTGCCTGGAGTCGCCTGCAGCGTGGGGAGCAGTACTTC.

This chain connects TRBV5-1 to TRBJ2-7; 11 bases are a match to TRBD2. Germline trimming cut 3 bases from V and 1 base from J; bases unmatched to any gene: 6. The CDR3 runs 16 residues. Germline-derived CDR1 and CDR2 are SGHRS and YFSETQ. The CDR3, as DNA: TGCGCCAGCAGCTCAGCCCTAGCGGGGGGATCCTACGAGCAGTACTTC. Its translation: CASSSALAGGSYEQYF.

The chain employs TRBV2 and TRBJ2-2; TRBD1 matches 9 bases. Germline CDR1 is SNHLY and CDR2 is FYNNEI. J lost 7 bases, V lost 5 bases, and 11 bases had no gene match. There are 16 residues in the CDR3. Here the CDR3 reads CASSPQGTGHVGELFF. CDR3 nucleotides: TGTGCCAGCAGTCCCCAGGGGACAGGGCATGTCGGGGAGCTGTTTTTT.

About this clone: Sequence at one end of the junction differs from germline and may be a read error. The chain has TRBV29-1 and TRBJ2-1; 9 nucleotides match TRBD2. CDR1 and CDR2 from the germline V gene are SQVTM and ANQGSEA. The CDR3 is made up of 12 amino acids. CDR3: CSVEGAAGGPVF. The CDR3 coding sequence is TGCAGCGTTGAAGGAGCGGCGGGAGGGCCGGTCTTC.